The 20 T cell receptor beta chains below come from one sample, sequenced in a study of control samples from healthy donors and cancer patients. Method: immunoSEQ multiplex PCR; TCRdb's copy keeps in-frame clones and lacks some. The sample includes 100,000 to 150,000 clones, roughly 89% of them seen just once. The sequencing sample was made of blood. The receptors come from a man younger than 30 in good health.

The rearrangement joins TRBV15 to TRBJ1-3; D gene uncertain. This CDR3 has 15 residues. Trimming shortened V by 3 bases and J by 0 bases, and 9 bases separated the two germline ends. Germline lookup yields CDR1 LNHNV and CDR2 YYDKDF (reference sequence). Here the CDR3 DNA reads TGTGCCACCAGCAGGGTCGAAAGCTCTGGAAACACCATATATTTT. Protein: CATSRVESSGNTIYF.

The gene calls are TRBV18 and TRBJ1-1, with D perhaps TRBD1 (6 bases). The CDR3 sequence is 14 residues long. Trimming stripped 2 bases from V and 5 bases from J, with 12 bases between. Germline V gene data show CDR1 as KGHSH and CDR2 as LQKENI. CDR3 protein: CASSPSRGGTEAFF. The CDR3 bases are TGTGCCAGCTCACCAAGCAGGGGAGGTACTGAAGCTTTCTTT.

As DNA, the CDR3 is TGTGCCAGCAGCCCCGGACAGCTTAGTTTCACCTTC. Translating it yields CASSPGQLSFTF. This chain links TRBV5-4 with TRBJ1-2; D perhaps matches TRBD1 (6 bases). Per germline, CDR1 SGHNT and CDR2 YYREEE (reference sequence). The CDR3 sequence is 12 residues long. V was clipped by 4 bases and J by 13 bases, with 17 bases between them.

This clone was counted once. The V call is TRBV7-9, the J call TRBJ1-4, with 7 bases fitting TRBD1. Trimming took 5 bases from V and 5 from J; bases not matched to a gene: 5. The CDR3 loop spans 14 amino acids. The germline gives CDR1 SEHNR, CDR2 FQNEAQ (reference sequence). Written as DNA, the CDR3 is TGTGCCAGCAGCAGAGGGGGCGGGAATGAAAAACTGTTTTTT. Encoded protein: CASSRGGGNEKLFF.

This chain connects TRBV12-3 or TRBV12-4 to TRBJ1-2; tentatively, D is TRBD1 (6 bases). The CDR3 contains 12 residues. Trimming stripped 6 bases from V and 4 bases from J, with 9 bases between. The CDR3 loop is CASSRDTYGYTF. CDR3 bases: TGTGCCAGCAGCCGGGACACCTATGGCTACACCTTC.

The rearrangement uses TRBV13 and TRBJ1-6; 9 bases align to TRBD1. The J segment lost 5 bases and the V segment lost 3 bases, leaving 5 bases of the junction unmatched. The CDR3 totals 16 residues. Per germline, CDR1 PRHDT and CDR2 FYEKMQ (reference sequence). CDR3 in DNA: TGTGCCAGCAGCTTCGTCGGGGACAGGGATAATTCACCCCTCCACTTT. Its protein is CASSFVGDRDNSPLHF.

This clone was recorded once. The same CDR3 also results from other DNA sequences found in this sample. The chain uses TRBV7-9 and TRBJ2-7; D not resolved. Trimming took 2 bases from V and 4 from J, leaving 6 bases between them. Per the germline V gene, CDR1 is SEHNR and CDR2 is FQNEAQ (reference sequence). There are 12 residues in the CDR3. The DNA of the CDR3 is TGTGCCAGCAGCTTAACTCGGTACGAGCAGTACTTC. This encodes CASSLTRYEQYF.

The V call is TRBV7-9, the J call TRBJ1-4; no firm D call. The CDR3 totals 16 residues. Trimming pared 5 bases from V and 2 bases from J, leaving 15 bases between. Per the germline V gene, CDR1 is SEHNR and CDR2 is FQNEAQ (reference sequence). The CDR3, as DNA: TGTGCCAGCAGCCTTCTGGCGGGTGTGACTAATGAAAAACTGTTTTTT. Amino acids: CASSLLAGVTNEKLFF.

The CDR3 sequence is CASSQIGQGNSGNTIYF. The CDR3, as DNA: TGTGCCAGCAGCCAAATCGGACAGGGCAACTCTGGAAACACCATATATTTT. The chain is built from TRBV7-9 and TRBJ1-3; 8 bases map to TRBD1. The V gene's germline CDR1 is SEHNR and CDR2 FQNEAQ (reference sequence). This CDR3 contains 17 residues. After removal of 5 bases from V and 0 bases from J, the junction contained 9 bases not matched to a gene.

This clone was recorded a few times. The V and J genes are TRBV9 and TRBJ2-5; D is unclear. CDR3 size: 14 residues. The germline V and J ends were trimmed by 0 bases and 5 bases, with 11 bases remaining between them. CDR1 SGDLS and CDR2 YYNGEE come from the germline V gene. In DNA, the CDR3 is TGTGCCAGCAGCGTAGTTGGCGGTGGGGAGACCCAGTACTTC. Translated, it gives CASSVVGGGETQYF.

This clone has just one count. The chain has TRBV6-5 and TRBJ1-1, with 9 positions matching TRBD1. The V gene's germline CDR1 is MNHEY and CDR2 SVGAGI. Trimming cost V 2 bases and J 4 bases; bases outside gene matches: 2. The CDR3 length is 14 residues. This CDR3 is CASSYGTGLTEAFF. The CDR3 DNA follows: TGTGCCAGCAGTTACGGGACAGGGCTCACTGAAGCTTTCTTT.

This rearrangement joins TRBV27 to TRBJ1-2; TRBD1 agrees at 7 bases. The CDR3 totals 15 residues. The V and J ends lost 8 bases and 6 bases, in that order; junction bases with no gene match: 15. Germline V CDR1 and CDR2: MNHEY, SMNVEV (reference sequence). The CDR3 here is CASHPGDRAVHGYTF. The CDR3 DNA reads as TGTGCCAGCCACCCCGGCGACAGGGCAGTACATGGCTACACCTTC.

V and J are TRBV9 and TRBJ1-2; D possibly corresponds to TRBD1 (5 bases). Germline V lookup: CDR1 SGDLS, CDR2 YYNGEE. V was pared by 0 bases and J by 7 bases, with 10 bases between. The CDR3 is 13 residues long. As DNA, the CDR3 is TGTGCCAGCAGCGTAGACCCGAGGGGTGGCTACACCTTC. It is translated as CASSVDPRGGYTF.

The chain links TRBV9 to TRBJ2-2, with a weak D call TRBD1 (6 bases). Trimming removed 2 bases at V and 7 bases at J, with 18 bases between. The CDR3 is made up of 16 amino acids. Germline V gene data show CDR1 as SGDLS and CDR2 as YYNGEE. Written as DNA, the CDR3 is TGTGCCAGCAGCGTCGGGACAAATTTGGTGGGCGGGGAGCTGTTTTTT. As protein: CASSVGTNLVGGELFF.

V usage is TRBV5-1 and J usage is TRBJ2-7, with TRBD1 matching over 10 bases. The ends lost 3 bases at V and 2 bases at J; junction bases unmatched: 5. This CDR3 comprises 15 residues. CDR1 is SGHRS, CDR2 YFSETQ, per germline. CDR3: CASSSRTGGPYEQYF. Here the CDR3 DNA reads TGCGCCAGCAGCTCTCGGACAGGGGGTCCCTACGAGCAGTACTTC.

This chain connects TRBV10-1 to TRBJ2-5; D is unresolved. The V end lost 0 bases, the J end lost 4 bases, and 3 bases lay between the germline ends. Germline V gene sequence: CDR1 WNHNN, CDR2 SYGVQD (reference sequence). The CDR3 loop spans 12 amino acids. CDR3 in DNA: TGCGCCAGCAGTGAGTCGGGAGAGACCCAGTACTTC. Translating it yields CASSESGETQYF.

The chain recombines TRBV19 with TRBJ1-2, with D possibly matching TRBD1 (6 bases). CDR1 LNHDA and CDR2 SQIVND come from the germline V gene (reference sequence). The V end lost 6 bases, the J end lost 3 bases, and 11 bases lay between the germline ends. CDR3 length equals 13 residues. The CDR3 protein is CASREGQDYGYTF. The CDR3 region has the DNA TGTGCCAGTAGAGAGGGACAAGACTATGGCTACACCTTC.

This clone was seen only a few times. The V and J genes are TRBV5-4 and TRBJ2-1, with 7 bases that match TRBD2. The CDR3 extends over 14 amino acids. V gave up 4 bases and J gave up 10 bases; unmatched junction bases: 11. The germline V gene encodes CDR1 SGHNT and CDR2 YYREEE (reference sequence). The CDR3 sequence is CASSPGSGAWEQFF. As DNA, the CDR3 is TGTGCCAGCAGCCCTGGCAGCGGGGCGTGGGAGCAGTTCTTC.

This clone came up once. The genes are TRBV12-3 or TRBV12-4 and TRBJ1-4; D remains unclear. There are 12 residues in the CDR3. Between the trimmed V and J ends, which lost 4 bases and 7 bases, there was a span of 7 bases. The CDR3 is CASSSAGEKLFF. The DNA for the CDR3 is TGTGCCAGCAGTTCGGCGGGTGAAAAACTGTTTTTT.

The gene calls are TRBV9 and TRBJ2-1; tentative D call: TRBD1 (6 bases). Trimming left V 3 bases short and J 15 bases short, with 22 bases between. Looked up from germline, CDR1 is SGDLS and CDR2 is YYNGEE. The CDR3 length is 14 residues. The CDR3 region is CASSGDPTGTSPFF. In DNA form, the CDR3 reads TGTGCCAGCAGCGGTGACCCGACCGGGACATCTCCGTTCTTC. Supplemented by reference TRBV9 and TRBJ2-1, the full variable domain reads DSGVTQTPKHLITATGQRVTLRCSPRSGDLSVYWYQQSLDQGLQFLIQYYNGEERAKGNILERFSAQQFPDLHSELNLSSLELGDSALYFCASSGDPTGTSPFFGPGTRLTVL.